This is a list of T cell receptor beta chains from one sample in a study of blood T cell repertoires in COVID-19. Profiling relied on immunoSEQ multiplex PCR, and the TCRdb table lists in-frame clones only, not all of them. The table includes roughly 250,000 clones, around 86% detected once. Sequencing used PBMCs or T cells enriched from blood (not recorded which). The receptors here all came from a woman between 40 and 55 years old with acute COVID-19. Each CDR3 is given with its conserved first and last residue. The order of the fields is D gene, V gene, clone size, J gene, CDR3 protein, CDR3 DNA. A D gene is named only where the DNA matches it firmly. Clone size appears in some rows only: once, few, many, or a class for an expanded clone.

D gene: NA
V gene: TRBV10-3
clone size: NA
J gene: TRBJ2-1
CDR3 protein: CATRGVRGNEQFF
CDR3 DNA: TGTGCCACCAGAGGGGTACGGGGGAATGAGCAGTTCTTC

D gene: NA
V gene: TRBV19
clone size: NA
J gene: TRBJ2-7
CDR3 protein: CASSLNLRYEQYF
CDR3 DNA: TGTGCCAGTAGTCTCAACCTCAGGTACGAGCAGTACTTC

D gene: NA
V gene: TRBV28
clone size: NA
J gene: TRBJ2-1
CDR3 protein: CASSPTLTGPGRQTQFF
CDR3 DNA: TGTGCCAGCAGTCCGACCCTGACAGGACCGGGACGACAAACCCAGTTCTTC

D gene: TRBD1
V gene: TRBV11-2
clone size: NA
J gene: TRBJ2-1
CDR3 protein: CASGGQARANEQFF
CDR3 DNA: TGTGCCAGCGGGGGACAGGCAAGGGCCAATGAGCAGTTCTTC

D gene: TRBD2
V gene: TRBV12-5
clone size: NA
J gene: TRBJ2-1
CDR3 protein: CASGLVTSGSGAEQFF
CDR3 DNA: TGTGCTAGTGGTTTGGTAACTAGCGGGAGCGGCGCTGAGCAGTTCTTC

D gene: TRBD2
V gene: TRBV3-1/TRBV3-2
clone size: once
J gene: TRBJ2-3
CDR3 protein: CASSLSGRVTDTQYF
CDR3 DNA: TGTGCCAGCAGCCTTTCTGGGAGGGTAACAGATACGCAGTATTTT

D gene: NA
V gene: TRBV3-1/TRBV3-2
clone size: NA
J gene: TRBJ2-1
CDR3 protein: CASSLTTYNEQFF
CDR3 DNA: TGTGCCAGCAGCCTAACTACTTACAATGAGCAGTTCTTC

D gene: TRBD2
V gene: TRBV6-4
clone size: NA
J gene: TRBJ2-1
CDR3 protein: CASSDSYGRATPEQFF
CDR3 DNA: TGTGCCAGCAGTGACTCTTACGGGAGGGCAACACCCGAGCAGTTCTTC

D gene: NA
V gene: TRBV27
clone size: NA
J gene: TRBJ2-1
CDR3 protein: CASSFLGEGNEQFF
CDR3 DNA: TGTGCCAGCAGTTTTCTGGGAGAGGGCAATGAGCAGTTCTTC

D gene: NA
V gene: TRBV11-3
clone size: NA
J gene: TRBJ1-4
CDR3 protein: CASGFSSEKLFF
CDR3 DNA: TGTGCCAGCGGCTTTTCGTCTGAAAAACTGTTTTTT

D gene: TRBD1
V gene: TRBV29-1
clone size: few
J gene: TRBJ2-5
CDR3 protein: CSVKESGTGWTQYF
CDR3 DNA: TGCAGCGTAAAGGAATCCGGGACAGGGTGGACCCAGTACTTC

D gene: NA
V gene: TRBV18
clone size: few
J gene: TRBJ2-5
CDR3 protein: CASSTGQQETQYF
CDR3 DNA: TGTGCCAGCTCAACCGGACAGCAAGAGACCCAGTACTTC

D gene: NA
V gene: TRBV30
clone size: NA
J gene: TRBJ1-5
CDR3 protein: CAWSVQAQGRHF
CDR3 DNA: TGTGCCTGGAGTGTACAGGCACAGGGTAGGCATTTT

D gene: NA
V gene: TRBV7-9
clone size: NA
J gene: TRBJ1-5
CDR3 protein: CASSLDSGPGQPQHF
CDR3 DNA: TGTGCCAGCAGCTTAGACAGCGGGCCGGGTCAGCCCCAGCATTTT

D gene: NA
V gene: TRBV18
clone size: once
J gene: TRBJ2-1
CDR3 protein: CASSPRGDEQFF
CDR3 DNA: TGTGCCAGCTCACCACGGGGGGATGAGCAGTTCTTC

D gene: TRBD2
V gene: TRBV18
clone size: NA
J gene: TRBJ2-7
CDR3 protein: CASSPLRLAGVPEQYF
CDR3 DNA: TGTGCCAGCTCACCACTTCGACTAGCGGGAGTCCCCGAGCAGTACTTC

D gene: NA
V gene: TRBV7-2
clone size: NA
J gene: TRBJ1-5
CDR3 protein: CASSLERGGVNQPQHF
CDR3 DNA: TGTGCCAGCAGCTTAGAACGGGGAGGAGTCAATCAGCCCCAGCATTTT

D gene: TRBD2
V gene: TRBV30
clone size: NA
J gene: TRBJ2-7
CDR3 protein: CAWSDSGRHEQYF
CDR3 DNA: TGTGCCTGGAGTGATAGCGGGAGACACGAGCAGTACTTC

D gene: NA
V gene: TRBV7-2
clone size: NA
J gene: TRBJ1-2
CDR3 protein: CASSLASGDYGYTF
CDR3 DNA: TGTGCCAGCAGCTTAGCGTCAGGGGACTATGGCTACACCTTC

D gene: NA
V gene: TRBV7-3
clone size: once
J gene: TRBJ2-5
CDR3 protein: CASSLKTRETQYF
CDR3 DNA: TGTGCCAGCAGCTTAAAAACGAGGGAGACCCAGTACTTC

D gene: TRBD1
V gene: TRBV4-1
clone size: NA
J gene: TRBJ2-7
CDR3 protein: CASSQPGQGSHEQYF
CDR3 DNA: TGCGCCAGCAGCCAACCGGGACAGGGATCGCACGAGCAGTACTTC

D gene: NA
V gene: TRBV5-5
clone size: NA
J gene: TRBJ2-7
CDR3 protein: CASSLSPGSAGGYEQYF
CDR3 DNA: TGTGCCAGCAGCTTGTCCCCGGGTTCTGCGGGTGGCTACGAGCAGTACTTC

D gene: TRBD1
V gene: TRBV12-3/TRBV12-4
clone size: once
J gene: TRBJ1-5
CDR3 protein: CASRQGGQPQHF
CDR3 DNA: TGTGCCAGCAGACAGGGGGGTCAGCCCCAGCATTTT

D gene: TRBD1
V gene: TRBV7-2
clone size: NA
J gene: TRBJ1-2
CDR3 protein: CATRTGYYGYTF
CDR3 DNA: TGTGCCACCAGGACAGGCTACTATGGCTACACCTTC

D gene: TRBD1
V gene: TRBV10-2
clone size: NA
J gene: TRBJ1-3
CDR3 protein: CASSYEQGATGNTIYF
CDR3 DNA: TGCGCCAGCAGCTACGAGCAGGGGGCGACTGGAAACACCATATATTTT

D gene: NA
V gene: TRBV24-1
clone size: NA
J gene: TRBJ1-4
CDR3 protein: CATSDPGVNEKLFF
CDR3 DNA: TGTGCCACCAGTGACCCGGGAGTCAATGAAAAACTGTTTTTT

D gene: NA
V gene: TRBV28
clone size: NA
J gene: TRBJ1-5
CDR3 protein: CASSFGQGINQPQHF
CDR3 DNA: TGTGCCAGCAGTTTTGGTCAGGGAATTAATCAGCCCCAGCATTTT

D gene: TRBD2
V gene: TRBV12-3/TRBV12-4
clone size: NA
J gene: TRBJ2-7
CDR3 protein: CASSPGLVHEQYF
CDR3 DNA: TGTGCCAGCAGTCCCGGACTAGTTCACGAGCAGTACTTC

D gene: NA
V gene: TRBV11-2
clone size: NA
J gene: TRBJ1-2
CDR3 protein: CASSRTTSTF
CDR3 DNA: TGTGCCAGCAGCCGAACTACATCCACCTTC

D gene: NA
V gene: TRBV27
clone size: NA
J gene: TRBJ1-2
CDR3 protein: CASSTGYGYTF
CDR3 DNA: TGTGCCAGCAGTACTGGCTATGGCTACACCTTC

D gene: TRBD2
V gene: TRBV28
clone size: NA
J gene: TRBJ2-7
CDR3 protein: CASSKMGLASYEQYF
CDR3 DNA: TGTGCCAGCAGTAAAATGGGACTAGCTTCCTACGAGCAGTACTTC

D gene: TRBD2
V gene: TRBV29-1
clone size: NA
J gene: TRBJ2-1
CDR3 protein: CSVELADTYNEQFF
CDR3 DNA: TGCAGCGTTGAACTAGCGGATACCTACAATGAGCAGTTCTTC

D gene: TRBD2
V gene: TRBV25-1
clone size: once
J gene: TRBJ2-3
CDR3 protein: CASSDLTSGSSFDTQYF
CDR3 DNA: TGTGCCAGCAGTGATTTGACTAGCGGGAGTAGTTTTGATACGCAGTATTTT

D gene: TRBD1
V gene: TRBV5-4
clone size: NA
J gene: TRBJ1-6
CDR3 protein: CASSLGQGAANSPLHF
CDR3 DNA: TGTGCCAGCAGCCTGGGACAGGGGGCGGCTAATTCACCCCTCCACTTT

D gene: TRBD2
V gene: TRBV6-5
clone size: NA
J gene: TRBJ2-1
CDR3 protein: CASSYTSGGDNEQFF
CDR3 DNA: TGTGCCAGCAGTTACACTAGCGGAGGGGACAATGAGCAGTTCTTC

D gene: NA
V gene: TRBV5-1
clone size: NA
J gene: TRBJ1-4
CDR3 protein: CASSLANPNEKLFF
CDR3 DNA: TGCGCCAGCAGCTTGGCTAATCCCAATGAAAAACTGTTTTTT

D gene: TRBD2
V gene: TRBV19
clone size: NA
J gene: TRBJ2-2
CDR3 protein: CASSIVAGITGELFF
CDR3 DNA: TGTGCCAGTAGTATAGTAGCGGGAATCACCGGGGAGCTGTTTTTT

D gene: NA
V gene: TRBV7-8
clone size: NA
J gene: TRBJ2-7
CDR3 protein: CASVGDTFSYEQYF
CDR3 DNA: TGTGCCAGCGTGGGGGACACCTTCTCCTACGAGCAGTACTTC

D gene: NA
V gene: TRBV7-8
clone size: NA
J gene: TRBJ2-2
CDR3 protein: CASSARDYNTGELFF
CDR3 DNA: TGTGCCAGCAGCGCTCGCGACTATAACACCGGGGAGCTGTTTTTT

D gene: TRBD1
V gene: TRBV19
clone size: NA
J gene: TRBJ1-1
CDR3 protein: CASSLQGGQRDTEAFF
CDR3 DNA: TGTGCCAGTAGTTTACAGGGGGGCCAAAGGGACACTGAAGCTTTCTTT

D gene: TRBD1
V gene: TRBV29-1
clone size: NA
J gene: TRBJ2-7
CDR3 protein: CSVVSDRDEQYF
CDR3 DNA: TGCAGCGTTGTGAGTGACAGGGATGAGCAGTACTTC

D gene: TRBD1
V gene: TRBV27
clone size: NA
J gene: TRBJ1-5
CDR3 protein: CASSLSDPHRDRAHYSNQPQHF
CDR3 DNA: TGTGCCAGCAGTTTATCAGATCCCCACCGGGACAGGGCACATTATAGCAATCAGCCCCAGCATTTT

D gene: NA
V gene: TRBV23-1
clone size: NA
J gene: TRBJ2-5
CDR3 protein: CASSQYEATQETQYF
CDR3 DNA: TGCGCCAGCAGTCAATACGAGGCCACCCAAGAGACCCAGTACTTC

D gene: NA
V gene: TRBV30
clone size: once
J gene: TRBJ1-5
CDR3 protein: CAWSQQSNQPQHF
CDR3 DNA: TGTGCCTGGAGTCAACAGAGTAATCAGCCCCAGCATTTT

D gene: TRBD1
V gene: TRBV19
clone size: NA
J gene: TRBJ1-6
CDR3 protein: CASTSGTGRSPLHF
CDR3 DNA: TGTGCCAGTACCTCCGGGACAGGGAGGTCACCCCTCCACTTT

D gene: TRBD2
V gene: TRBV2
clone size: once
J gene: TRBJ2-3
CDR3 protein: CASMRSSGSADTQYF
CDR3 DNA: TGTGCCAGCATGAGGTCTAGCGGGAGTGCAGATACGCAGTATTTT

D gene: NA
V gene: TRBV19
clone size: NA
J gene: TRBJ2-5
CDR3 protein: CASSDTQGPGRETQYF
CDR3 DNA: TGTGCCAGTAGTGATACTCAGGGTCCCGGTCGCGAGACCCAGTACTTC

D gene: NA
V gene: TRBV10-3
clone size: once
J gene: TRBJ1-1
CDR3 protein: CAIKRLGSEAFF
CDR3 DNA: TGTGCCATCAAAAGACTAGGCAGTGAAGCTTTCTTT

D gene: NA
V gene: TRBV25-1
clone size: NA
J gene: TRBJ1-4
CDR3 protein: CASSDPGTNSEKLFF
CDR3 DNA: TGTGCCAGCAGTGATCCCGGGACAAACAGCGAAAAACTGTTTTTT

D gene: TRBD2
V gene: TRBV4-1
clone size: NA
J gene: TRBJ2-5
CDR3 protein: CASSQTRLARLETQYF
CDR3 DNA: TGCGCCAGCAGCCAGACTAGACTAGCGCGATTAGAGACCCAGTACTTC

D gene: NA
V gene: TRBV7-9
clone size: once
J gene: TRBJ1-2
CDR3 protein: CASEAVYGYTF
CDR3 DNA: TGTGCCAGCGAGGCGGTCTATGGCTACACCTTC

D gene: NA
V gene: TRBV19
clone size: NA
J gene: TRBJ1-1
CDR3 protein: CASMIVGGTEAFF
CDR3 DNA: TGTGCCAGTATGATTGTGGGGGGGACTGAAGCTTTCTTT

D gene: NA
V gene: TRBV5-6
clone size: once
J gene: TRBJ2-7
CDR3 protein: CASSSDYHEQYF
CDR3 DNA: TGTGCCAGCAGTTCAGACTACCACGAGCAGTACTTC

D gene: NA
V gene: TRBV30
clone size: many
J gene: TRBJ1-1
CDR3 protein: CAWSRENTEAFF
CDR3 DNA: TGTGCCTGGAGTCGAGAGAACACTGAAGCTTTCTTT

D gene: TRBD2
V gene: TRBV7-8
clone size: NA
J gene: TRBJ2-7
CDR3 protein: CASSPAAGGPYEQYF
CDR3 DNA: TGTGCCAGCAGCCCAGCAGCGGGAGGCCCCTACGAGCAGTACTTC

D gene: TRBD1
V gene: TRBV18
clone size: NA
J gene: TRBJ1-2
CDR3 protein: CASSPRDRDLYGYTF
CDR3 DNA: TGTGCCAGCTCACCACGGGACAGGGATCTCTATGGCTACACCTTC

D gene: NA
V gene: TRBV11-2
clone size: NA
J gene: TRBJ1-4
CDR3 protein: CASSWRGGDNEKLFF
CDR3 DNA: TGTGCCAGCAGCTGGCGCGGGGGGGACAATGAAAAACTGTTTTTT